This T cell receptor beta chain was sequenced during a study of blood T cell repertoires in COVID-19. Either two negative PCRs, clearance, or symptom resolution qualified Cohort 3 donors as recovered. Produced via immunoSEQ multiplex PCR; TCRdb's table is partial and in-frame only. Of approximately 400,000 clones in the sample, 88% were seen once. Trimming at V came to 1 base and at J to 0 bases, leaving 6 bases not matched to a gene. Germline CDR1 LNHDA, CDR2 SQIVND (reference sequence). CDR3 length: 17 residues. The gene calls are TRBV19 and TRBJ1-1; 9 positions agree with TRBD1. The TCR comes from a woman in her late teens or twenties who had recovered from COVID-19. The source material was PBMCs or T cells enriched from blood (not recorded which). CDR3 amino acids: CASSIVWTGAMNTEAFF. In DNA, the CDR3 is TGTGCCAGTAGTATAGTTTGGACAGGGGCAATGAACACTGAAGCTTTCTTT.